The sequence of this T cell receptor beta chain was determined in a study of graft-versus-host responses after intestinal transplantation. Study summary: All recipients were given anti-thymocyte globulin induction, and tacrolimus and steroids were then administered for around three years.

Points on this clone: As yet, its antigen is unknown.

Clones were sequenced by immunoSEQ multiplex PCR, and TCRdb holds only the in-frame ones, with some missing. The data show just under 55,000 clones, 91% seen once. Study-wide results and caveats: There was an association between peak levels of circulating GvH clones and early post-transplant HvG declines.

V shed 3 bases and J shed 3 bases, with 8 bases lying between them. Germline CDR1 and CDR2: KGHSH and LQKENI. This CDR3 region has 13 residues. The sequence came from a human patient who received an intestinal transplant, so some T cells may come from the graft donor. Specimen: PBMCs, collected 650 to 670 days after intestinal transplant. V and J are TRBV18 and TRBJ2-5; D may be TRBD2 (6 bases). CDR3 in amino acids: CASSPPGEETQYF. In DNA, the CDR3 is TGTGCCAGCTCACCGCCGGGGGAAGAGACCCAGTACTTC.